Listed here are 32 T cell receptor beta chains from one sample, sequenced in a study of human T cells and chemical hapten exposure. Regarding time point: pre-sensitization, week 0. Treatment: therapeutic diphenylcyclopropenone sensitization with weekly scalp DPC. One entry per CDR3 protein results from TCRdb running MiXCR on the RACE reads. The repertoire holds under 200,000 distinct CDR3 sequences, approximately 29% seen once, with about 2.8% in the top ten. The starting material was whole blood, obtained in connection with sensitization to the hapten diphenylcyclopropenone (DPC). These receptors came from a woman aged 30 to 39 with alopecia areata. Some clones in this sample may be carry-over from other donors' samples.

This clonotype was seen only a few times. J is TRBJ2-2 and V is TRBV7-9; TRBD1 matches 8 bases. Germline trimming cut 5 bases from V and 2 bases from J; bases unmatched to any gene: 7. Germline V gene data show CDR1 as SEHNR and CDR2 as FQNEAQ (reference sequence). This CDR3 comprises 16 residues. As DNA, the CDR3 is TGTGCCAGCAGCCCCCGGACAGGGCCCAACACCGGGGAGCTGTTTTTT. Translated, it gives CASSPRTGPNTGELFF. Variable domain in full (rest from reference TRBV7-9 and TRBJ2-2): DTGVSQNPRHKITKRGQNVTFRCDPISEHNRLYWYRQTLGQGPEFLTYFQNEAQLEKSRLLSDRFSAERPKGSFSTLEIQRTEQGDSAMYLCASSPRTGPNTGELFFGEGSRLTVL.

The V call is TRBV29-1, the J call TRBJ2-5; a weak D match, TRBD2 (6 bases). From germline, CDR1 is SQVTM and CDR2 ANQGSEA. The CDR3 runs to 12 residues. Trimming pared 4 bases from V and 1 base from J, leaving 7 bases between. The CDR3 here is CSVAGSQETQYF. The CDR3 bases are TGCAGCGTTGCCGGGAGCCAAGAGACCCAGTACTTC.

The J gene is TRBJ2-7, the V gene TRBV4-3; 9 nucleotides agree with TRBD2. There are 16 residues in the CDR3. V trimming: 0 bases; J trimming: 3 bases; junction bases outside the gene matches: 6. Germline lookup yields CDR1 LGHNA and CDR2 YSLEER. The CDR3 is CASSQDRAGGFYEQYF. CDR3 DNA: TGCGCCAGCAGCCAAGACAGGGCGGGAGGGTTCTACGAGCAGTACTTC.

The rearrangement uses TRBV6-2 or TRBV6-3 and TRBJ1-1; D ambiguous. This CDR3 is 12 amino acids long. Germline V gives CDR1 MNHEY, CDR2 SVGEGT. V was clipped by 7 bases and J by 2 bases, with 8 bases between them. CDR3: CASTDPNTEAFF. The DNA of the CDR3 is TGTGCCAGCACCGACCCCAACACTGAAGCTTTCTTT.

The chain joins TRBV6-5 to TRBJ2-1; tentatively, D is TRBD1 (6 bases). Germline V gene lookup returns CDR1 MNHEY and CDR2 SVGAGI. CDR3 length equals 11 residues. Trimming shortened V by 8 bases and J by 7 bases, and 9 bases separated the two germline ends. Here the CDR3 reads CASGQRNEQFF. CDR3 nucleotide sequence: TGTGCCAGCGGACAGAGAAATGAGCAGTTCTTC.

This sequence joins TRBV7-2 and TRBJ2-2; D ambiguous. The V gene's germline CDR1 is SGHTA and CDR2 FQGNSA. Trimming took off 5 bases at V and 0 bases at J, with 7 bases between the two ends. The length of the CDR3 is 14 residues. The CDR3 loop reads CASSPRANTGELFF. Here the CDR3 DNA reads TGTGCCAGCAGCCCCCGCGCGAACACCGGGGAGCTGTTTTTT.

This chain uses TRBV27 with TRBJ2-3, with 10 nucleotides matching TRBD1. The germline V gene encodes CDR1 MNHEY and CDR2 SMNVEV (reference sequence). The V and J ends lost 6 bases and 6 bases, in that order; junction bases with no gene match: 12. This CDR3 contains 16 residues. CDR3 amino acids: CASRTGQGGNGDTQYF. The CDR3 region has the DNA TGTGCCAGCAGGACAGGACAGGGGGGGAATGGGGATACGCAGTATTTT.

The V and J genes are TRBV5-1 and TRBJ2-3, with D perhaps TRBD2 (5 bases). V was trimmed by 8 bases and J by 2 bases, leaving 15 bases between them. The CDR3 totals 14 residues. Germline values: CDR1 SGHRS, CDR2 YFSETQ. The CDR3 DNA reads as TGCGCCAGTTTCCCGGGATTTTCCACAGATACGCAGTATTTT. It translates to CASFPGFSTDTQYF.

This clonotype was counted only a few times. The gene calls are TRBV6-1 and TRBJ2-6; 7 nucleotides line up with TRBD2. Germline CDR1 MNHNS, CDR2 SASEGT. The CDR3 is 15 residues long. The CDR3 DNA follows: TGTGCAAGCTTAGCGGGTCGCTCTGGGGCCAACGTCCTGACTTTC. Amino acids: CASLAGRSGANVLTF.

In this sample, this clonotype turned up a few times. The chain is built from TRBV29-1 and TRBJ1-2; 9 bases line up with TRBD1. The CDR3 consists of 14 residues. Germline CDR1 and CDR2: SQVTM and ANQGSEA. With V trimmed by 4 bases and J by 7 bases, 10 bases remained unmatched. CDR3 coding DNA: TGCAGCGTTGGAGAGGGACAGGGAGTCGGTGGCTACACCTTC. It specifies CSVGEGQGVGGYTF.

This clonotype was seen only a few times. The genes are TRBV3-1 and TRBJ2-4; 11 positions match TRBD1. V was clipped by 6 bases and J by 1 base; unmatched bases: 5. In germline, CDR1 is LGHDT, CDR2 YNNKEL (reference sequence). The CDR3 runs 16 residues. The DNA for the CDR3 is TGTGCCAGCAGTCTCGGACAGGGGGCGGCCAAAAACATTCAGTACTTC. It yields the protein CASSLGQGAAKNIQYF.

V is TRBV10-3 and J is TRBJ2-1; 15 nucleotides align to TRBD2. The CDR3 has 16 residues. The V gene's germline CDR1 is ENHRY and CDR2 SYGVKD. V lost 5 bases and J lost 7; bases outside the gene matches: 6. Here the CDR3 DNA reads TGTGCCATCAGTCGTCTGGGACTAGCGGGAGGTAATGAGCAGTTCTTC. Translated: CAISRLGLAGGNEQFF.

Notes on this clonotype: One end of the junction fails to match germline, which may point to a read error. CDR3 protein: CASIFVPF. The CDR3 DNA is TGTGCCAGCATTTTTGTACCCTTC. The rearrangement joins TRBV6-2 or TRBV6-3 to TRBJ2-1; D unresolved. In germline, CDR1 is MNHEY, CDR2 SVGEGT. CDR3 length: 8 residues.

This clonotype was seen only a few times. The CDR3 DNA reads as TGTGCCAGCAGCTTAAGTGTTCAGGGAACGCAGTATTTT. Amino acids: CASSLSVQGTQYF. The chain employs TRBV7-3 and TRBJ2-3, with TRBD1 as a possible D gene (5 bases). This CDR3 is 13 amino acids long. Trimming stripped 1 base from V and 9 bases from J, with 11 bases between. Looked up from germline, CDR1 is SGHTA and CDR2 is FQGTGA.

This clonotype was seen only a few times. The chain joins TRBV29-1 to TRBJ2-1; D is ambiguous. In germline, CDR1 is SQVTM, CDR2 ANQGSEA. The V and J ends lost 4 bases and 2 bases respectively, with 9 bases between them. The CDR3 extends over 13 amino acids. CDR3 loop: CSVVWLAYNEQFF. The CDR3 region has the DNA TGCAGCGTTGTATGGCTAGCCTACAATGAGCAGTTCTTC.

This rearrangement joins TRBV28 to TRBJ2-4; TRBD2 is a possible D gene (6 bases). V lost 4 bases and J lost 0, with 13 bases in between. The CDR3 has 16 residues. In germline, CDR1 is MDHEN, CDR2 SYDVKM. CDR3 sequence: CASSYSLGGAKNIQYF. CDR3 sequence (DNA): TGTGCCAGCAGTTACTCACTGGGGGGAGCCAAAAACATTCAGTACTTC.

In its sample, this clonotype was seen a few times. This chain connects TRBV28 to TRBJ1-5, with 7 bases lining up with TRBD1. The germline V gene has CDR1 MDHEN and CDR2 SYDVKM. The CDR3 is made up of 18 amino acids. V shed 3 bases and J 3 bases; nucleotides not matched to a gene: 14. Here the CDR3 DNA reads TGTGCCAGCAGTTTGTATCCGGGGAGAAAGGGGGCCAATCAGCCCCAGCATTTT. Protein product: CASSLYPGRKGANQPQHF.

V usage is TRBV12-3 or TRBV12-4 and J usage is TRBJ1-2; D unresolved. Trimming took off 1 base at V and 7 bases at J, with 7 bases between the two ends. The CDR3 contains 12 residues. In DNA form, the CDR3 reads TGTGCCAGCAGTTTAGTGGCCAGTGGCTACACCTTC. Translating gives CASSLVASGYTF.

The chain recombines TRBV7-8 with TRBJ2-1, with 7 nucleotides matching TRBD2. From germline, CDR1 is SGHVS and CDR2 FQNEAQ. Unmatched junction bases numbered 7, after V lost 6 bases and J lost 2 bases. This CDR3 comprises 15 residues. The CDR3 reads CASSNRLATYNEQFF. The CDR3 nucleotides are TGTGCCAGCAGTAATAGACTAGCTACCTACAATGAGCAGTTCTTC.

This clonotype was counted only a few times. The rearrangement links TRBV7-8 to TRBJ1-5; no reliable D call. This CDR3 has 17 amino acids. Trimming left V 2 bases short and J 2 bases short, with 16 bases between. The germline CDR1 and CDR2 sequences are SGHVS and FQNEAQ. CDR3 region: CASSLRDAWSGNQPQHF. In DNA, the CDR3 is TGTGCCAGCAGCTTAAGGGATGCATGGTCTGGCAATCAGCCCCAGCATTTT.

This sequence joins TRBV29-1 and TRBJ1-2; D is unclear. Germline assignment: CDR1 SQVTM and CDR2 ANQGSEA. V gave up 7 bases and J gave up 3 bases, with 12 bases separating them. The CDR3 is 12 residues long. CDR3: CSGAVSDYGYTF. CDR3 nucleotides: TGCAGCGGAGCCGTTAGCGACTATGGCTACACCTTC.

This clonotype was counted between two and nine times. This CDR3 reads CSVRDSNYGYTF. In nucleotides, the CDR3 is TGCAGCGTTAGGGACAGTAACTATGGCTACACCTTC. The chain recombines TRBV29-1 with TRBJ1-2, with TRBD1 matching over 7 bases. J lost 1 base, V lost 5 bases, and 1 base had no gene match. Germline CDR1 reads SQVTM; CDR2 reads ANQGSEA. The CDR3 spans 12 residues.

V usage is TRBV6-1 and J usage is TRBJ2-1, with 7 bases lining up with TRBD1. Germline assignment: CDR1 MNHNS and CDR2 SASEGT. The CDR3 spans 15 residues. V was pared by 6 bases and J by 2 bases, with 7 bases of the junction left unmatched. CDR3 in amino acids: CASSPGQAPYNEQFF. CDR3 DNA sequence: TGTGCCAGCAGCCCAGGACAGGCCCCCTACAATGAGCAGTTCTTC.

The rearrangement uses TRBV12-3 or TRBV12-4 and TRBJ2-2; 7 nucleotides line up with TRBD2. The CDR3 covers 17 residues. V lost 8 bases to trimming and J lost 1 base; unmatched junction nucleotides: 13. The CDR3 loop is CASRGDRRGRNTGELFF. The CDR3 coding sequence is TGTGCCAGCCGGGGGGATCGACGGGGAAGGAACACCGGGGAGCTGTTTTTT.

The rearrangement links TRBV6-2 or TRBV6-3 to TRBJ2-2, with TRBD1 matching over 9 bases. The CDR3 covers 19 residues. Germline lookup yields CDR1 MNHEY and CDR2 SVGEGT. Trimming cost V 4 bases and J 1 base; bases outside gene matches: 13. The CDR3 region is CASSFLKVRDRENTGELFF. CDR3 sequence (DNA): TGTGCCAGCAGTTTCCTCAAAGTCCGGGACAGGGAGAACACCGGGGAGCTGTTTTTT.

V gene TRBV29-1 combines with J gene TRBJ1-1, with 11 positions matching TRBD1. Germline V gives CDR1 SQVTM, CDR2 ANQGSEA. V was pared by 6 bases and J by 0 bases, with 3 bases of the junction left unmatched. The CDR3 runs 14 residues. The CDR3 coding sequence is TGCAGCGTGGAGGGACAGGGGGTGAACACTGAAGCTTTCTTT. This encodes CSVEGQGVNTEAFF. The complete variable domain, with remaining parts taken from reference TRBV29-1 and TRBJ1-1, reads SAVISQKPSRDICQRGTSLTIQCQVDSQVTMMFWYRQQPGQSLTLIATANQGSEATYESGFVIDKFPISRPNLTFSTLTVSNMSPEDSSIYLCSVEGQGVNTEAFFGQGTRLTVV.

The chain couples TRBV6-6 to TRBJ2-5; 8 positions match TRBD2. After removal of 2 bases from V and 4 bases from J, the junction contained 3 bases not matched to a gene. Germline V gene data show CDR1 as MNHNY and CDR2 as SVGAGI (reference sequence). This CDR3 is built from 14 residues. CDR3: CASSYQLAGETQYF. In DNA, the CDR3 is TGTGCCAGCAGTTACCAGCTAGCGGGAGAGACCCAGTACTTC.

A few counts support this clonotype. The CDR3 DNA follows: TGTGCCAGCAGCTTAAGTCGCACAGATACGCAGTATTTT. As protein: CASSLSRTDTQYF. V is TRBV7-2 and J is TRBJ2-3; D unclear. The germline V gene has CDR1 SGHTA and CDR2 FQGNSA. The CDR3 loop spans 13 amino acids. Trimming took 2 bases from V and 1 from J, leaving 4 bases between them. Full variable domain (remainder filled in from reference TRBV7-2 and TRBJ2-3): GAGVSQSPSNKVTEKGKDVELRCDPISGHTALYWYRQSLGQGLEFLIYFQGNSAPDKSGLPSDRFSAERTGGSVSTLTIQRTQQEDSAVYLCASSLSRTDTQYFGPGTRLTVL.

The rearrangement links TRBV7-2 to TRBJ2-3; 8 bases are shared with TRBD1. Unmatched junction bases numbered 2, after V lost 6 bases and J lost 6 bases. This CDR3 comprises 12 residues. Germline V gene lookup returns CDR1 SGHTA and CDR2 FQGNSA. CDR3 in amino acids: CASRRQGDTQYF. In nucleotides, the CDR3 is TGTGCCAGCAGACGACAGGGGGATACGCAGTATTTT. The full variable domain, rest sourced from reference TRBV7-2 and TRBJ2-3, is GAGVSQSPSNKVTEKGKDVELRCDPISGHTALYWYRQSLGQGLEFLIYFQGNSAPDKSGLPSDRFSAERTGGSVSTLTIQRTQQEDSAVYLCASRRQGDTQYFGPGTRLTVL.

V gene TRBV18 combines with J gene TRBJ1-1; 7 bases fit TRBD1. The CDR3 is made up of 15 amino acids. Germline CDR1 reads KGHSH; CDR2 reads LQKENI. V was pared by 0 bases and J by 7 bases, with 8 bases of the junction left unmatched. The CDR3 loop reads CASSPPSGTENEAFF. The CDR3, as DNA: TGTGCCAGCTCACCACCCTCCGGGACAGAGAATGAAGCTTTCTTT.

A few counts support this clonotype. V and J are TRBV29-1 and TRBJ2-5; TRBD1 matches 10 bases. In germline, CDR1 is SQVTM, CDR2 ANQGSEA. V was pared by 5 bases and J by 4 bases, with 4 bases of the junction left unmatched. The CDR3 consists of 13 residues. Here the CDR3 reads CSVRQGAGETQYF. The CDR3 bases are TGCAGCGTTCGACAGGGGGCGGGAGAGACCCAGTACTTC.

This chain connects TRBV10-3 to TRBJ2-7; tentatively, D is TRBD1 (6 bases). The CDR3 totals 13 residues. V was cut by 2 bases and J by 4 bases, with 9 bases left in between. CDR1 and CDR2 (germline): ENHRY, SYGVKD. Here the CDR3 DNA reads TGTGCCATCAGTGAGGGCAGGGGATACGAGCAGTACTTC. Translated: CAISEGRGYEQYF.